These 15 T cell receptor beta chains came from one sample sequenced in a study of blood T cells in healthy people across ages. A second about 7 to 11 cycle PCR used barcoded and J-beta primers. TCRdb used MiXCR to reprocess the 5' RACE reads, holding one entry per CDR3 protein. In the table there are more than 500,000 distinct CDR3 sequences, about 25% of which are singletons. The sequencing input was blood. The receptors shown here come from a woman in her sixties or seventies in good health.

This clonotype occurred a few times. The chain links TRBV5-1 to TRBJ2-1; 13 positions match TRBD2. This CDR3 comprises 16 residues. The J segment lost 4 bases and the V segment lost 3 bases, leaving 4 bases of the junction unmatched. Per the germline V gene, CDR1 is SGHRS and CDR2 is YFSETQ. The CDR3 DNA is TGCGCCAGCAGCTCCGGACTAGCGGGGGATTACAATGAGCAGTTCTTC. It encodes CASSSGLAGDYNEQFF.

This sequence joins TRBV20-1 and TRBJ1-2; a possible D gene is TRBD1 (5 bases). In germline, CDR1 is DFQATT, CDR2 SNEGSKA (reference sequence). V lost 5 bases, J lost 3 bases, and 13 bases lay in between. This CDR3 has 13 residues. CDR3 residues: CSAQGRGDYGYTF. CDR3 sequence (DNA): TGCAGTGCTCAGGGACGGGGGGACTATGGCTACACCTTC.

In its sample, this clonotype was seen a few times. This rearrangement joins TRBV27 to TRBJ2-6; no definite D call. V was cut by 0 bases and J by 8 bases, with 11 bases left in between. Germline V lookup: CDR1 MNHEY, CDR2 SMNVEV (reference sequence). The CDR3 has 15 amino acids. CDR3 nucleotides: TGTGCCAGCAGTTTATCAATGGGTGGAACCAACGTCCTGACTTTC. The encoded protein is CASSLSMGGTNVLTF.

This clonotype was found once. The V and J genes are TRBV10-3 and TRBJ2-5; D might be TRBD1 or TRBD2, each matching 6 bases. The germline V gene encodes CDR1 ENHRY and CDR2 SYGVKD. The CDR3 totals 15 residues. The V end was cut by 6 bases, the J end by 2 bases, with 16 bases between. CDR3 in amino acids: CAISPLGGGQETQYF. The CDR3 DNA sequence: TGTGCCATCAGCCCCCTAGGGGGAGGACAAGAGACCCAGTACTTC.

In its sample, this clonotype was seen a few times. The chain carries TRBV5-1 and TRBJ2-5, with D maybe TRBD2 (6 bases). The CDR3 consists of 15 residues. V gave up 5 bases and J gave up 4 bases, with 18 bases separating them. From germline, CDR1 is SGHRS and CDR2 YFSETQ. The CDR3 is CASSSHRRGGETQYF. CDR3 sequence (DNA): TGCGCCAGCAGTTCCCACCGGAGGGGCGGAGAGACCCAGTACTTC. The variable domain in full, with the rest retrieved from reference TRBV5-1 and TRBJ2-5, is KAGVTQTPRYLIKTRGQQVTLSCSPISGHRSVSWYQQTPGQGLQFLFEYFSETQRNKGNFPGRFSGRQFSNSRSEMNVSTLELGDSALYLCASSSHRRGGETQYFGPGTRLLVL.

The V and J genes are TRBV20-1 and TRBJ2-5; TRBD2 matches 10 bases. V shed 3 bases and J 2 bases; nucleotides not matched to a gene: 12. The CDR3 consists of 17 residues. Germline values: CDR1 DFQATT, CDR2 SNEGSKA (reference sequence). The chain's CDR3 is CSARGGSLAGLQETQYF. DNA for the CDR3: TGCAGTGCTAGGGGCGGATCACTAGCGGGGCTTCAAGAGACCCAGTACTTC.

CDR3 bases: TGTGCCAGCAGCCCTCCTCTTACTAGCGGGGTGGTGAGTCACGAGCAGTACTTC. Protein sequence: CASSPPLTSGVVSHEQYF. The chain employs TRBV3-1 and TRBJ2-5, with 10 positions matching TRBD2. The J call could be wrong; TRBJ2-7 is a better fit for the DNA end. The germline V gene encodes CDR1 LGHDT and CDR2 YNNKEL (reference sequence). The CDR3 covers 18 residues.

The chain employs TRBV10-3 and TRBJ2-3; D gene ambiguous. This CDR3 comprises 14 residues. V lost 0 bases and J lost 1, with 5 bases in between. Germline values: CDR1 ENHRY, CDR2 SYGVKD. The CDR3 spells CAISESSGTDTQYF. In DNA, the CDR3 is TGTGCCATCAGTGAGTCGAGCGGCACAGATACGCAGTATTTT.

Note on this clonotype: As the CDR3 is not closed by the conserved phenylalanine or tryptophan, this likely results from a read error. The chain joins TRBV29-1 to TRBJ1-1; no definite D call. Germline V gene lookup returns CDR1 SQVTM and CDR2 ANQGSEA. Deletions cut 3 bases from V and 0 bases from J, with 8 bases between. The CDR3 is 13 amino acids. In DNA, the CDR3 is TGCAGCGTTGAGCGGAGTATGAACACTGAAGCTTTCCTT. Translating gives CSVERSMNTEAFL.

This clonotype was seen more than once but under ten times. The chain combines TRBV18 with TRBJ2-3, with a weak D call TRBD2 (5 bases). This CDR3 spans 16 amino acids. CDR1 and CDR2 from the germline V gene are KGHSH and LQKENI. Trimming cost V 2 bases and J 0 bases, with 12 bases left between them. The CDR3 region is CASSPEGSESTDTQYF. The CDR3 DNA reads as TGTGCCAGCTCACCAGAGGGATCAGAGAGCACAGATACGCAGTATTTT.

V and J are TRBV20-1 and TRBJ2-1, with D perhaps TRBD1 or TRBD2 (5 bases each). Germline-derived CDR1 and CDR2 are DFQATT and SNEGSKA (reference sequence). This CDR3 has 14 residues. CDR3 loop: CSLEGSSGYNEQFF. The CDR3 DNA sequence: TGCAGCCTCGAGGGGTCAAGTGGGTACAATGAGCAGTTCTTC.

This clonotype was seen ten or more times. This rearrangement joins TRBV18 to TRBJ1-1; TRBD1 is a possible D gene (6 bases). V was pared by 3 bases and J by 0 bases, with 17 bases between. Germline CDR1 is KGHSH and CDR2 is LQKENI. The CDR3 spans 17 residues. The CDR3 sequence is CASSPRGVALMNTEAFF. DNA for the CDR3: TGTGCCAGCTCACCCAGGGGCGTAGCCCTTATGAACACTGAAGCTTTCTTT.

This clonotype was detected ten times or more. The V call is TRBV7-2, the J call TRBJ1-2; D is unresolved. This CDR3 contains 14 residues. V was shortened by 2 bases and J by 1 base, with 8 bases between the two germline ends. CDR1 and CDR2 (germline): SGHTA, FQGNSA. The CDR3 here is CASSLSGYNYGYTF. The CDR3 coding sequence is TGTGCCAGCAGCTTATCTGGATATAACTATGGCTACACCTTC.

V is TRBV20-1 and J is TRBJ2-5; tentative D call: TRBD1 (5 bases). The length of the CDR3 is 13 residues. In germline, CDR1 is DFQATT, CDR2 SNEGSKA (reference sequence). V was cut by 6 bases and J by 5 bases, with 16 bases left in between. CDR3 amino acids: CSAVLGRGETQYF. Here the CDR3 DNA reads TGCAGTGCGGTTTTGGGGCGCGGTGAGACCCAGTACTTC.

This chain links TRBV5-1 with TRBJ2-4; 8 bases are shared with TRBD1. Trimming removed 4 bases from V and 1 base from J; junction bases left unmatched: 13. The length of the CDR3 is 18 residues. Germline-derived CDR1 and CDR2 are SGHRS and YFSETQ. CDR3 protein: CASSARTGLESAKNIQYF. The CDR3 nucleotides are TGCGCCAGCAGCGCCCGGACAGGGTTGGAGTCCGCCAAAAACATTCAGTACTTC. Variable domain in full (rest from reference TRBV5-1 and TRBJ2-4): KAGVTQTPRYLIKTRGQQVTLSCSPISGHRSVSWYQQTPGQGLQFLFEYFSETQRNKGNFPGRFSGRQFSNSRSEMNVSTLELGDSALYLCASSARTGLESAKNIQYFGAGTRLSVL.